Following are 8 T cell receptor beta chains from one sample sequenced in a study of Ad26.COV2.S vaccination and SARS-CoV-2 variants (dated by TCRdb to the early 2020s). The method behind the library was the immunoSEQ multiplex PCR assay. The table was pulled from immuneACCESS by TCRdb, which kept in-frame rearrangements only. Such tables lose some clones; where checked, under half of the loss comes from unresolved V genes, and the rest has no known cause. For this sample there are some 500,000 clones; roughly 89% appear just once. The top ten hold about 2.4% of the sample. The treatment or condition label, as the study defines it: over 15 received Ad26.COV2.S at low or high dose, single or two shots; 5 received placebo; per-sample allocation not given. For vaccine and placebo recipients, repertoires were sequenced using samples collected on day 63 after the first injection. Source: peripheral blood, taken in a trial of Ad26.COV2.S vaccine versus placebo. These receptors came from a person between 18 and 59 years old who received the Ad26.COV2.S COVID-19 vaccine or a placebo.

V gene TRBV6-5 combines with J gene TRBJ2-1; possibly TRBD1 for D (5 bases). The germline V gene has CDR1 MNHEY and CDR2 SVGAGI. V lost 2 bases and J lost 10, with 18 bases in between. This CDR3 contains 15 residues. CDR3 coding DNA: TGTGCCAGCAGTTACGGTTTCGACAGACCGAGCGAGCAGTTCTTC. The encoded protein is CASSYGFDRPSEQFF.

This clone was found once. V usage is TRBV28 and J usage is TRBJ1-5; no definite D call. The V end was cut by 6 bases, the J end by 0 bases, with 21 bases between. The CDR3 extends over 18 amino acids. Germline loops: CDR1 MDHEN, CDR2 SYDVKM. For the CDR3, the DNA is TGTGCCAGCAGCCTAACCAGCAGGAGTTACTATAGCAATCAGCCCCAGCATTTT. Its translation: CASSLTSRSYYSNQPQHF.

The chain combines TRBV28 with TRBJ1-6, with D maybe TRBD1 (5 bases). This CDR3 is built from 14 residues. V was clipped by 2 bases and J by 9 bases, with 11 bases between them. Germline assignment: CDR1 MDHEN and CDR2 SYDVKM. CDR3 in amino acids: CASSLQGSGSPLHF. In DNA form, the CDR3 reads TGTGCCAGCAGTTTACAGGGTTCAGGTTCACCCCTCCACTTT.

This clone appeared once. The CDR3 reads CSVEGLGYGYTF. Written as DNA, the CDR3 is TGCAGCGTTGAGGGTTTAGGCTATGGCTACACCTTC. V usage is TRBV29-1 and J usage is TRBJ1-2; D uncertain. The CDR3 is 12 amino acids. Germline loops: CDR1 SQVTM, CDR2 ANQGSEA. V lost 3 bases and J lost 4, with 9 bases in between.

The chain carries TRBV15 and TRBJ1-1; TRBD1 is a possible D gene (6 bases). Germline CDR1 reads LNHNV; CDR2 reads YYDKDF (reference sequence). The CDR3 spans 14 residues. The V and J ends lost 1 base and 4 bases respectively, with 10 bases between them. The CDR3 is CATSRVKGGTEAFF. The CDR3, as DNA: TGTGCCACCAGCAGAGTGAAAGGGGGCACTGAAGCTTTCTTT. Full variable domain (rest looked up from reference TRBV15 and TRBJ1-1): DAMVIQNPRYQVTQFGKPVTLSCSQTLNHNVMYWYQQKSSQAPKLLFHYYDKDFNNEADTPDNFQSRRPNTSFCFLDIRSPGLGDTAMYLCATSRVKGGTEAFFGQGTRLTVV.

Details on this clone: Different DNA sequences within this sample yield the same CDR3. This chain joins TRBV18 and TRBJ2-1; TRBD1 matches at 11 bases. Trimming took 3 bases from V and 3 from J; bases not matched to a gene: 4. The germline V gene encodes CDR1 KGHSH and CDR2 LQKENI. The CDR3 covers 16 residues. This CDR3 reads CASSPTGTGGYNEQFF. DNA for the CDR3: TGTGCCAGCTCACCCACCGGGACAGGGGGCTACAATGAGCAGTTCTTC.

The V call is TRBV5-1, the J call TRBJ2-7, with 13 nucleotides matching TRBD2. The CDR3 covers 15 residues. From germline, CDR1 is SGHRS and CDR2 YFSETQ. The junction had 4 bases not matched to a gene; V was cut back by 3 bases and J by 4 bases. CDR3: CASSWGTSGDYEQYV. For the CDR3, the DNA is TGCGCCAGCAGCTGGGGGACTAGCGGGGATTACGAGCAGTACGTC.

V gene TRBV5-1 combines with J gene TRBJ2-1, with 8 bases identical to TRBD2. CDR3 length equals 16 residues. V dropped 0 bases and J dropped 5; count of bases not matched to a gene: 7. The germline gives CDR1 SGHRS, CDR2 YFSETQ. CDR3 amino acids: CASSLGQRGFHNEQFF. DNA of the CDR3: TGCGCCAGCAGCTTGGGCCAGCGGGGGTTTCACAATGAGCAGTTCTTC.